Below, one T cell receptor (beta chain) is given with its context. The data were obtained in a study of blood T cell repertoires in COVID-19. Study as a whole: COVID-19 samples, acute and convalescent, were from the United States, Italy and Spain.

Authors' analysis steps: Amplified reference gene primers provided the basis for estimating nucleated cell counts. Clones were read by immunoSEQ multiplex PCR, and TCRdb kept only the in-frame ones, dropping some. That table supplies the V and J calls and clone size; D and trimming were determined from the DNA. The repertoire holds about 380,000 clones, roughly 85% seen once, with approximately 3.6% in the top ten. The sample consisted of peripheral blood. The receptor was derived from a woman in her late teens or twenties with acute or convalescent COVID-19.

CDR3 DNA sequence: TGTGCCAGCAGCGTAGCCGGGACAGCCAGCCAAGAGACCCAGTACTTC. It translates to CASSVAGTASQETQYF. V usage is TRBV9 and J usage is TRBJ2-5; 7 nucleotides line up with TRBD1. The V segment lost 0 bases and the J segment 1 base; nucleotides outside the gene matches: 6. The CDR3 sequence is 16 residues long. Germline CDR1 is SGDLS and CDR2 is YYNGEE.